The 8 T cell receptor beta chains given below trace back to one sample, sequenced in a study. TCRdb recomputed calls from the 5' RACE reads with MiXCR, one row per CDR3 protein. Of about 64,000 distinct CDR3 sequences in the sample, around a fifth were seen once. Sequencing was carried out using memory CD4+ T cells sorted from a lymph node. Subset here: memory CD4+ T cells, CD4+CD45RO+CD25-. The receptor set was obtained from a female donor with breast cancer.

This clonotype was seen a few times. The CDR3 loop is CASSVATGDTQYF. The CDR3 DNA follows: TGTGCCAGCAGCGTAGCGACGGGGGATACGCAGTATTTT. V and J are TRBV9 and TRBJ2-3, with D perhaps TRBD2 (5 bases). The germline gives CDR1 SGDLS, CDR2 YYNGEE. This CDR3 spans 13 amino acids. V was shortened by 0 bases and J by 6 bases, with 8 bases between the two germline ends.

This clonotype was detected ten times or more. The V call is TRBV7-2, the J call TRBJ2-7; 11 bases fit TRBD2. This CDR3 is 13 amino acids long. Germline V gene lookup returns CDR1 SGHTA and CDR2 FQGNSA. V shed 10 bases, J shed 2 bases, and the junction held 4 bases outside the gene matches. CDR3 region: CATATSGAYEQYF. In nucleotides, the CDR3 is TGTGCCACCGCGACTAGCGGGGCCTACGAGCAGTACTTC.

The genes are TRBV7-3 and TRBJ2-3; D unclear. The CDR3 loop spans 12 amino acids. V was pared by 5 bases and J by 2 bases, with 5 bases between. Germline values: CDR1 SGHTA, CDR2 FQGTGA. The CDR3 DNA sequence: TGTGCCAGCAGCGGGGACACAGATACGCAGTATTTT. Protein product: CASSGDTDTQYF. The whole variable domain, remainder taken from reference TRBV7-3 and TRBJ2-3, is GAGVSQTPSNKVTEKGKYVELRCDPISGHTALYWYRQSLGQGPEFLIYFQGTGAADDSGLPNDRFFAVRPEGSVSTLKIQRTERGDSAVYLCASSGDTDTQYFGPGTRLTVL.

The chain joins TRBV7-6 to TRBJ2-1, with TRBD2 as a possible D gene (5 bases). The ends were cut back, 4 bases at V and 8 bases at J, with 9 bases in the middle. In germline, CDR1 is SGHVS, CDR2 FNYEAQ. The CDR3 totals 12 residues. CDR3 amino acids: CASSSLGDEQFF. The CDR3 DNA follows: TGTGCCAGCAGCTCCCTGGGAGATGAGCAGTTCTTC.

This clonotype was seen more than once but under ten times. The genes are TRBV6-2 or TRBV6-3 and TRBJ1-2, with unresolved D. Trimming removed 2 bases at V and 7 bases at J, with 11 bases between. Per germline, CDR1 MNHEY and CDR2 SVGEGT. The CDR3 covers 13 residues. The CDR3 DNA is TGTGCCAGCAGTTACCTCTCGGAGGGTGGCTACACCTTC. It encodes CASSYLSEGGYTF.

The chain has TRBV6-5 and TRBJ1-1; the D is unclear. The CDR3 is 14 amino acids. Trimming stripped 0 bases from V and 1 base from J, with 6 bases between. Germline V gene lookup returns CDR1 MNHEY and CDR2 SVGAGI. CDR3 bases: TGTGCCAGCAGTTACTCGGGTGAGAACACTGAAGCTTTCTTT. Its translation is CASSYSGENTEAFF.

This clonotype appeared a few times. This chain uses TRBV29-1 with TRBJ2-3; D call uncertain. CDR1 is SQVTM, CDR2 ANQGSEA, per germline. The CDR3 extends over 13 amino acids. V lost 5 bases, J lost 4 bases, and 13 bases lay in between. The CDR3 loop is CSVPPGSADTQYF. The CDR3 coding sequence is TGCAGCGTTCCACCCGGGTCGGCAGATACGCAGTATTTT.

This clonotype has more than one count but fewer than ten. The chain is built from TRBV6-2 or TRBV6-3 and TRBJ1-5; D may be TRBD1 (5 bases). This CDR3 has 18 residues. The V end was cut by 0 bases, the J end by 9 bases, with 24 bases between. Germline CDR1 MNHEY, CDR2 SVGEGT. CDR3 loop: CASSYSPFRQPAVRPQHF. The CDR3 coding sequence is TGTGCCAGCAGTTACTCCCCTTTTCGACAGCCTGCGGTTAGGCCCCAGCATTTT.